This T cell receptor (beta chain) was profiled in a study of T cell responses to AZD1222 COVID-19 vaccine. CDR3 length: 13 residues. CDR1 SGHTA and CDR2 FQGNSA come from the germline V gene. Trimming removed 1 base from V and 4 bases from J, with 7 bases in between. This table comes from immunoSEQ multiplex PCR, and its TCRdb copy is limited to in-frame clones, with some not included. This sample has 55,000 to 65,000 clones, with 85% to 90% found just once. A remark on this clone: Its cognate antigen is unknown.

Notes on the study in general: Regions left unmutated in variants are reportedly the target of nearly half of spike-specific TCRs.

The material was peripheral blood, obtained 28 days after the second AZD1222 dose. The receptor's source is an adult who received the AZD1222 COVID-19 vaccine. V usage is TRBV7-2 and J usage is TRBJ1-2, with a possible D match to TRBD1 (5 bases). CDR3 in DNA: TGTGCCAGCAGCTTAGGGACATCCTATGGCTACACCTTC. Amino acid sequence: CASSLGTSYGYTF.